This T cell receptor beta chain is from a study of blood T cell repertoires in COVID-19 (dated by TCRdb to between 2020 and 2021). Notes on the research overall: Collaborator samples came from the United States, Italy and Spain and covered acute and convalescent phases of COVID-19. The material from the prospective study consisted of cDNA or gDNA derived from T cells, B-cell-depleted T cells, or PBMCs. The dataset comprised deeply sampled blood TCRbeta repertoires from subjects exposed to, actively infected with, or recovered from COVID-19. The repertoires were made available in a free public database intended to serve as a resource for research on the immune response to SARS-CoV-2. The samples were drawn from the first 160 participants of the ongoing ImmuneRACE study and from some 1,300 subjects provided by 6 global collaborators. Nearly every sample came with metadata listing a de-identified subject ID, COVID-19 status, age in years and sex. HLA class I and class II types, where available, came from metadata supplied by the sample provider rather than from assay-based typing.

Study-level results and caveats: The amount of clinical and demographic metadata varied by source and participant and was provided uncurated.

Participants in the prospective study were enrolled through a virtual design, were aged roughly 18 to 100 years, and lived in approximately 24 United States geographic areas. Cohort assignment in the prospective study relied on participant-reported clinical history from a screening survey and a study questionnaire. For ImmuneRACE Cohort 3, a participant was defined as recovered based on two consecutive negative NP/OP PCR tests, clearance by a healthcare professional, or resolution of symptoms. In the prospective study, whole blood, serum and a nasopharyngeal or oropharyngeal swab were collected from each participant by mobile phlebotomists. Additional blood draws and questionnaires over an approximately 2-month period could optionally be provided by prospective study participants. Blood samples from the prospective study were shipped frozen or at room temperature prior to DNA extraction. With regard to this clone: The antigen it binds to is not known. No quality values exist for individual bases; no much larger clone is one base distant.

TCRbeta CDR3 regions were amplified from genomic DNA by means of the immunoSEQ Assay, a bias-controlled multiplex PCR. In the paper's pipeline: The number of nucleated cells in each sample was estimated from the amplification of reference gene primers within the assay. Sequence reads were collapsed and filtered to measure the absolute abundance of every unique TCRbeta CDR3 rearrangement. For each sample, productive Simpson clonality was calculated by taking the square root of Simpson's diversity index across productive rearrangements. In its TCRdb copy, this immuneACCESS table keeps in-frame sequences only and misses some clones. Where compared with another copy, unresolved V genes explain less than half of these, and the others have no known cause. The DNA gave D and trimming, while V, J and clone size come from that table. Here the sample has over 200,000 clones; under 85% occur a single time. The ten largest account for approximately 1.8% of the sample.

This clonotype originated in a man in his fifties or sixties who had recovered from COVID-19. Material: PBMCs or T cells enriched from blood (not recorded which).

The sequence in DNA is TGCGCCAGCAGCCAAGATGACGCGGGGAGGGTCTCTGGGGCCAACGTCCTGACTTTC. It specifies CASSQDDAGRVSGANVLTF. In this chain, TRBV4-3 is recombined with TRBJ2-6, with 7 bases aligning to TRBD2. Taken from cysteine to phenylalanine, the CDR3 has 19 residues. CDR3 DNA only is kept here, 57 bases in frame from base 1. The germline V end is reduced by 0 bases and the J end by 0 bases; junction bases left unmatched: 8. The germline V gene sets CDR1 to LGHNA and CDR2 to YSLEER.